This T cell receptor (beta chain) was sequenced for a study of blood T cell repertoires in COVID-19. Study at large: Researchers got acute and convalescent COVID-19 samples from the United States, Italy and Spain. T cells, B-cell-depleted T cells, or PBMCs provided the cDNA or gDNA that served as material.

Sequencing was performed with immunoSEQ multiplex PCR; in TCRdb, only in-frame clones are kept and a portion is missing. This table has about 360,000 clones, approximately 86% appearing once. Seattle researchers signed up patients amid active infection and tracked them longitudinally. This CDR3 has 15 amino acids. V lost 4 bases, J lost 5 bases, and 7 bases stayed unmatched. Germline V lookup: CDR1 LNHDA, CDR2 SQIVND (reference sequence). Source material: peripheral blood. This chain connects TRBV19 to TRBJ1-2, with 10 bases matching TRBD1. The clonotype comes from a woman aged 55-70 years with COVID-19, enrolled during active disease. CDR3 sequence reads: CASSTDRGNRYGYTF. The CDR3 DNA reads TGTGCCAGTAGTACGGACAGGGGGAATCGGTATGGCTACACCTTC.